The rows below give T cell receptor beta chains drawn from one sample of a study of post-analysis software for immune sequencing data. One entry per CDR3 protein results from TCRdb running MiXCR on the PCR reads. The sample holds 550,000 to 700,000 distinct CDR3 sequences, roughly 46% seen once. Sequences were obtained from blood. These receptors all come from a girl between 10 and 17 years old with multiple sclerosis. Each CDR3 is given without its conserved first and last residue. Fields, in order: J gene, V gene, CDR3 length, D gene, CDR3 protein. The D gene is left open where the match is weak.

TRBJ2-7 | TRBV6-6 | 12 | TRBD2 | ASNAGARSYEQY
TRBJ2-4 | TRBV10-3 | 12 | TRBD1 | ATRGQGGKNIQY
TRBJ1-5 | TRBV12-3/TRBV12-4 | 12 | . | ASSPGDSYQPQH
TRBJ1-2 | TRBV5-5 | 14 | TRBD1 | ASSLEVQQGAYGYT
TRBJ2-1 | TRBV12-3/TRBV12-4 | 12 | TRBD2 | ASRTSGRANEQF
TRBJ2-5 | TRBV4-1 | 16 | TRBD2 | ASSQDREGAGFQETQY
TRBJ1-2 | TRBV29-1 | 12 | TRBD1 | SVAGEQGSGGYT
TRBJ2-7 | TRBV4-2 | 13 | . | ASSQAKEAQYEQY
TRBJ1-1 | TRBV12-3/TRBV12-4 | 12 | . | ASTLMAMNTEAF
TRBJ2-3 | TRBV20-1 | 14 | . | SARASRGGRTDTQY
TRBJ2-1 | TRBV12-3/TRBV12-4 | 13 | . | ASSYQGGSYNEQF
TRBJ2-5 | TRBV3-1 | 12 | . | ASSFRMVQETQY
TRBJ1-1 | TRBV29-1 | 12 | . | SVGGRVGGTEAF
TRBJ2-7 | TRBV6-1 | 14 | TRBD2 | ASSGLAGFWDYEQY
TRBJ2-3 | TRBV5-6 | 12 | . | ASSLKGGSDTQY
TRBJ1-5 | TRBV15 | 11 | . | ATSSTENQPQH
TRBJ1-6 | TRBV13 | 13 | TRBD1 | ASSPRQGANSPLH
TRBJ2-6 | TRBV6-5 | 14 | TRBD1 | ASSFDRGAGANVLT
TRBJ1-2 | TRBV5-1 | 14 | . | ASRPSGRLTNYGYT
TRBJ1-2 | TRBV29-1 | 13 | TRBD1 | SVADRAGGNYGYT
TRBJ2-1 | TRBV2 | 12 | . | ATTRGVGGNEQF
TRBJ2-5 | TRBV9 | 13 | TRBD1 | ASSVEDRGLETQY
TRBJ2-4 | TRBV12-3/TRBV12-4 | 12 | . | ASSPQSAKNIQY
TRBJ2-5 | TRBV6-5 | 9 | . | ASGLQETQY
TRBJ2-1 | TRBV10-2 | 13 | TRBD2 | ASTTLAGASGEQF
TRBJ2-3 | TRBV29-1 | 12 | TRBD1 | SVEDRGRPVTQY
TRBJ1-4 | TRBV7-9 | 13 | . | ASSLVDRTNEKLF
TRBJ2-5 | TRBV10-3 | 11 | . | AISPRIQETQY
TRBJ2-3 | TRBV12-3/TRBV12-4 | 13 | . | ASSWPPMSADTQY
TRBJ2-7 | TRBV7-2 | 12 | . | ASSPLPGVYEQY
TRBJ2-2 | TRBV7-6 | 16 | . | ASSLEYPSLSNTGELF
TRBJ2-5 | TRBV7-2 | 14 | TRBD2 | ASSFSSGAYQETQY
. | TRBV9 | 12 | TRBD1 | ANSPGQATYEQY
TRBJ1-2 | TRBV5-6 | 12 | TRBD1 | ASSTGTGGYGYT
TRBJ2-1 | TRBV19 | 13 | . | ASSMDVRPGNEQF
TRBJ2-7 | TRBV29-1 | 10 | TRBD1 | SVGTGENEQY
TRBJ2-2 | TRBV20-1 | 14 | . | SALGLAIANTGELF
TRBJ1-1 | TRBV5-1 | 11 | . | ASSLAGLTEAF
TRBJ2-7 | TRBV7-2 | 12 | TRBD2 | ASGRGGATYEQY
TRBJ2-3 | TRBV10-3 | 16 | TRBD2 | AISESITSGVSTDTQY
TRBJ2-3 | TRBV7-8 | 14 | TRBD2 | ASSLAASGRADTQY
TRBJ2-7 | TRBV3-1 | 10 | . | ASSFGTSEQY
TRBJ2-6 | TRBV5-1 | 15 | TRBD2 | ASSLDGRAGGANVLT
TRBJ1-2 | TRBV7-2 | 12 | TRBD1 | ASSLAGGDYGYT
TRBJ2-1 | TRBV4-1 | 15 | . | ASSQLDLFAVGNEQF
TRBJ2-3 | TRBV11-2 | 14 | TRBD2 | ASSSDPGGSTDTQY
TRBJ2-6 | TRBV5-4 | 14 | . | ASSPRRNSGANVLT
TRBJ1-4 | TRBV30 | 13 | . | AWRDLTGSGEKLF
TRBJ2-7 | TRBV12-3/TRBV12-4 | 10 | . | ASSTGSYEQY
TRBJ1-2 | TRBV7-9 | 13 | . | ASSLGAGQVNGYT